This T cell receptor beta chain was profiled in a study of cytomegalovirus exposure and HLA in healthy donors. Trimming removed 0 bases from V and 0 bases from J, with 10 bases in between. Germline CDR1 is SGDLS and CDR2 is YYNGEE. The CDR3 is 15 residues long. The table came from immunoSEQ multiplex PCR; TCRdb's copy has only in-frame clones and leaves some out. The sample holds about 200,000 clones, approximately 82% seen once. The origin of this receptor is a woman in her twenties or thirties in good health and CMV-seropositive. The rearrangement joins TRBV9 to TRBJ2-7; the D gene is possibly TRBD1 (5 bases). The specimen sequenced was PBMCs. The CDR3 is CASSVAGSSSYEQYF. The CDR3 DNA sequence: TGTGCCAGCAGCGTAGCAGGGTCCAGCTCCTACGAGCAGTACTTC.